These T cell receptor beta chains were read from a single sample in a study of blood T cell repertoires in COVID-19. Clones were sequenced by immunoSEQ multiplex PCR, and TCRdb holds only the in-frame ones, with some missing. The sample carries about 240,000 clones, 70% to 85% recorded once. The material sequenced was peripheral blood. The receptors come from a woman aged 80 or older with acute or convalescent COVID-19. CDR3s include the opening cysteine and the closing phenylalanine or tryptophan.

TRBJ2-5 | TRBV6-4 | CASSDPRRTSGKETQYF
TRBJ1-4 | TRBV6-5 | CASGMGPGRNEKLFF
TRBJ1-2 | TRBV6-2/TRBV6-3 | CASSSVRAGYGYTF
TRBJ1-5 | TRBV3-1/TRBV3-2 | CASSPGLRVGQPQHF
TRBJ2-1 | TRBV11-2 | CASSLYGSISYNEQFF
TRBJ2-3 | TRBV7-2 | CASSLTASTDTQYF
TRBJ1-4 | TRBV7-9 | CASSSSRGLGEKLFF
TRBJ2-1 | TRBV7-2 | CASNSLALNEQFF
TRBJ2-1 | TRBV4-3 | CASSQGAGQTEQFF
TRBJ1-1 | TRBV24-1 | CATSEPHRGEGTEAFF
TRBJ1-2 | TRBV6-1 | CASSDPSPYGYTF
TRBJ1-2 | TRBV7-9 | CASSYTGNYGYTF
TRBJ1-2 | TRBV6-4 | CASSDGSGTGGHGYTF
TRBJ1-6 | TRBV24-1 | CATYTGLRSSPLHF
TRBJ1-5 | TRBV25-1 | CASSASGTVNQPQHF
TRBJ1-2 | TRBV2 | CASSETGGGYTF
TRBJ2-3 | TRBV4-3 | CASSQLAGGSTDTQYF
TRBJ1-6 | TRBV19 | CASRDRGNNSPLHF
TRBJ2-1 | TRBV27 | CASSFLWTSGRRRNEQFF
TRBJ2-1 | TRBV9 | CASSPAGTSYNEQFF
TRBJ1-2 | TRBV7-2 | CASSLGQGRYYGYTF
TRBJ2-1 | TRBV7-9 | CASSFLPRTGGNEQFF
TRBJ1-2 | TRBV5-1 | CASSPTGDGYGYTF
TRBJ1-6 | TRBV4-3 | CASSQGGAGWNSPLHF
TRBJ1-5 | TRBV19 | CASSPRTEARGPQHF
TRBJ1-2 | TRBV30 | CAWGQDREDKTF
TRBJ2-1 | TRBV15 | CATSSASSYNEQFF
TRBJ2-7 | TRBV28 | CASSLNRDFEQYF
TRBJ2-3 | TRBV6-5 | CASSYGTLGDTQYF
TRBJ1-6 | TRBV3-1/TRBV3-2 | CASSQGQGEGSPLHF
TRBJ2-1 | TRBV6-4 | CASSSGENNEQFF
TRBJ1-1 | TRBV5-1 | CASSIAPGQGARNTEAFF
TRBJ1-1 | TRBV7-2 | CASSLRRANTEAFF
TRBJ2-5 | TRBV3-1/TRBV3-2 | CASSLEYRTQYF
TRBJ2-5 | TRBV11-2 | CASRLHSGLGETQYF
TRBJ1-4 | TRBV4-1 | CASSQDQLTNEKLFF
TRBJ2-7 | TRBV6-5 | CASTQAYEQYF
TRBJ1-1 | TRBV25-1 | CASSELGDRGQNTEAFF
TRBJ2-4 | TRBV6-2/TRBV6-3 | CASSYLAGLAKNIQYF
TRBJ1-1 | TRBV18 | CASSPSTGFISEAFF
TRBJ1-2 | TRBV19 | CASSTDVQGSYGYTF
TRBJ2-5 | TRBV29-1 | CSVDPRVGETQYF